This TCR beta chain was captured in a study of CD8 T cells in ankylosing spondylitis. Study-wide points: Seven to nine highly homologous variants formed a TCR beta motif that appeared characteristic of ankylosing spondylitis blood.

This CDR3 is 15 amino acids long. Quantitative molecular-barcoded 5'-RACE generated the TCR beta libraries. TCRdb re-analysed the 5' RACE reads in MiXCR, keeping a single row per CDR3 protein. The sample contains 250,000 to 350,000 distinct CDR3 sequences, about 20% of which appear only once. As to this clonotype: The target antigen is unknown.

The sequence came from a male donor with ankylosing spondylitis or in good health (not recorded which). The rearrangement joins TRBV21-1 to TRBJ2-7; TRBD1 reflects the table's D call only, with no check against the DNA. TRBV21-1 is flagged as a pseudogene. The sequenced sample consisted of blood, either unsorted or a sorted T cell fraction (not recorded which). The CDR3 DNA is TGTGCCAGCGCCCTGGAAGGACAGGGTATCGACGAGCAGTACGTC. Residues: CASALEGQGIDEQYV.